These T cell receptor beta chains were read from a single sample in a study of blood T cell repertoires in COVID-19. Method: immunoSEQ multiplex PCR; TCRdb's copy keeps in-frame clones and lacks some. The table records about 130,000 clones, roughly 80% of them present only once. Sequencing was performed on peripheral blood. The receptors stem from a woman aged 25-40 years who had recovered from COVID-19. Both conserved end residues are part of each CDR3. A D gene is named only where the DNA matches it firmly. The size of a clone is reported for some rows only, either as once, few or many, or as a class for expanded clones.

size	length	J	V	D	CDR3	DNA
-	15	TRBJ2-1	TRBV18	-	CASSPIAPTYNEQFF	TGTGCCAGCTCACCAATAGCGCCAACCTACAATGAGCAGTTCTTC
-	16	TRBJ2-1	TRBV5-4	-	CASSFPARTVNNEQFF	TGTGCCAGCAGCTTCCCGGCGAGGACAGTTAACAATGAGCAGTTCTTC
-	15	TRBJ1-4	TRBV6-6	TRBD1	CASSYSGQGYEKLFF	TGTGCCAGCAGTTACTCCGGACAGGGGTACGAAAAACTGTTTTTT
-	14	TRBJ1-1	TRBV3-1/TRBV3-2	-	CASSPPVRGTEAFF	TGTGCCAGCAGCCCACCGGTCCGGGGCACTGAAGCTTTCTTT
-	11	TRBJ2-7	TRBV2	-	CASGTFYEQYF	TGTGCCAGCGGGACATTCTACGAGCAGTACTTC
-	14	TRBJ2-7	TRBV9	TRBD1	CASSVRQGNYEQYF	TGTGCCAGCAGCGTAAGACAGGGGAACTACGAGCAGTACTTC
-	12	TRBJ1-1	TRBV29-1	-	CSVRTGYTEAFF	TGCAGCGTTCGTACAGGGTACACTGAAGCTTTCTTT
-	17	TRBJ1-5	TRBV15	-	CATSRDYGGNSNQPQHF	TGTGCCACCAGCAGAGATTATGGAGGGAATAGCAATCAGCCCCAGCATTTT
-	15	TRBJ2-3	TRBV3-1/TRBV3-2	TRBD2	CASSPGLAVTDTQYF	TGTGCCAGCAGCCCGGGACTAGCGGTAACAGATACGCAGTATTTT
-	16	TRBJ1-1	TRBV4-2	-	CASSQEAGLLNTEAFF	TGTGCCAGCAGCCAAGAGGCAGGTTTATTGAACACTGAAGCTTTCTTT
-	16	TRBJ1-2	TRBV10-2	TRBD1	CASSEGGQGLQYGYTF	TGCGCCAGCAGTGAGGGGGGACAGGGGTTACAGTATGGCTACACCTTC
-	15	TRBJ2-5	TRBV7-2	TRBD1	CASSLVGQGGETQYF	TGTGCCAGCAGCTTAGTAGGACAGGGTGGAGAGACCCAGTACTTC
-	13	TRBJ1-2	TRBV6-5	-	CASRPGQNYGYTF	TGTGCCAGCAGACCCGGACAAAACTATGGCTACACCTTC
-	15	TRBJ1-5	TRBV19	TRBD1	CASRNLLGGGQPQHF	TGTGCCAGTAGGAACTTACTAGGGGGCGGACAGCCCCAGCATTTT
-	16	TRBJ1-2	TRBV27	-	CASSFRGSHSNYGYTF	TGTGCCAGCAGTTTCCGCGGATCCCACTCCAACTATGGCTACACCTTC
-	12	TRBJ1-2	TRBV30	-	CAWTGNFDGYTF	TGTGCCTGGACAGGGAATTTTGATGGCTACACCTTC
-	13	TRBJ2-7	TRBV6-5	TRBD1	CASSIQGFYEQYF	TGTGCCAGCAGCATACAGGGGTTCTACGAGCAGTACTTC
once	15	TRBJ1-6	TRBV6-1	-	CASSEQPAYNSPLHF	TGTGCCAGCAGTGAACAACCGGCCTATAATTCACCCCTCCACTTT
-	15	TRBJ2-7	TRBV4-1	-	CASSPRDMGGLEQYF	TGCGCCAGCAGCCCCCGGGACATGGGCGGGCTCGAGCAGTACTTC
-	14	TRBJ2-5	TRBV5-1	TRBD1	CASSTGTVQETQYF	TGCGCCAGCAGCACCGGGACAGTGCAAGAGACCCAGTACTTC
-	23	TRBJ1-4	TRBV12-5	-	CASGLVIVTGRDTRPATNEKLFF	TGTGCTAGTGGTTTGGTAATAGTAACGGGCCGGGACACCCGACCAGCTACTAATGAAAAACTGTTTTTT
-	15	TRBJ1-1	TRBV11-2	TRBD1	CASSSLTGLGTEAFF	TGTGCCAGCAGCTCCCTGACAGGGTTGGGCACTGAAGCTTTCTTT
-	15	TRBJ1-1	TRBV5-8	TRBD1	CASSWGQGANTEAFF	TGTGCCAGCAGCTGGGGACAGGGGGCGAACACTGAAGCTTTCTTT
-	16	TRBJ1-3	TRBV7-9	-	CASSPRTQKSGNTIYF	TGTGCCAGCAGCCCTCGGACTCAGAAGTCAGGAAACACCATATATTTT
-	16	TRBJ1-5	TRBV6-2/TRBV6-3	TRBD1	CASSAADRETNQPQHF	TGTGCCAGCAGTGCCGCAGACAGGGAAACAAATCAGCCCCAGCATTTT
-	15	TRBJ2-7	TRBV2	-	CASSEPESGSYEQYF	TGTGCCAGCAGTGAACCGGAGTCGGGCTCCTACGAGCAGTACTTC